This T cell receptor (beta chain) was identified in a study of PD-1 blockade in mismatch repair-deficient tumors. In the study overall: All were previously treated, progressing patients with approximately 12 mismatch repair-deficient cancer types.

Produced via immunoSEQ multiplex PCR; TCRdb's table is partial and in-frame only. This table has approximately 22,000 clones, approximately 84% appearing once. The CDR3 runs 12 residues. V dropped 4 bases and J dropped 9 bases, with 10 bases sitting between them. Germline CDR1 SGDLS, CDR2 YYNGEE. Sample: peripheral blood, taken 2 weeks after starting pembrolizumab. The chain recombines TRBV9 with TRBJ2-2; D gene ambiguous. This TCR was recovered from an adult with mismatch repair-deficient cancer. The CDR3: CASSSQPRELFF. The DNA of the CDR3 is TGTGCCAGCAGCTCACAGCCTAGGGAGCTGTTTTTT.